This T cell receptor beta chain was recovered during a study of blood T cell repertoires in COVID-19. Here immunoSEQ multiplex PCR was the method, and the copy in TCRdb shows in-frame clones only, minus some. The sample holds some 80,000 clones, 78% seen once. CDR3 size: 12 residues. V lost 0 bases to trimming and J lost 5 bases, with 5 bases between them. Germline CDR1 is SGHDT and CDR2 is YYEEEE. Specimen: peripheral blood. This TCR derives from a human donor in a cohort sampled during active COVID-19. This chain links TRBV5-6 with TRBJ2-5; D is uncertain. DNA of the CDR3: TGTGCCAGCAGCTTGGGCAGGGAGACCCAGTACTTC. The encoded protein is CASSLGRETQYF.